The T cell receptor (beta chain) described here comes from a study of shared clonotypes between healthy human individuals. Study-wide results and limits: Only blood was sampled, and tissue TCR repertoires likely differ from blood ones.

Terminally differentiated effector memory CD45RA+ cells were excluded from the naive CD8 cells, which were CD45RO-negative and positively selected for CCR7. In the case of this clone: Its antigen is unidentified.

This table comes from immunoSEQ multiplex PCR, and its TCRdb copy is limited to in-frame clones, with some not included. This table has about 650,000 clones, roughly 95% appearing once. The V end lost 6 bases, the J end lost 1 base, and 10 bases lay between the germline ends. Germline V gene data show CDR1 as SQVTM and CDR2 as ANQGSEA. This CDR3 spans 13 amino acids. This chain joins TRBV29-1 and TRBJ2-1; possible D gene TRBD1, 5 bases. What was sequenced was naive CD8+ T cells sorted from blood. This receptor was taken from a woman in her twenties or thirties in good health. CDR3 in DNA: TGCAGCGTCATGACAGTTTCCTACAATGAGCAGTTCTTC. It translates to CSVMTVSYNEQFF.